The rows below give T cell receptor beta chains drawn from one sample of a study of T cells of healthy individuals. MiXCR, applied by TCRdb to the 5' RACE reads, yields one record per CDR3 protein. The sample contains 41,000 or so distinct CDR3 sequences, about 4.2% of which appear only once. The receptors derive from a human donor in good health. CDR3s include the opening cysteine and the closing phenylalanine or tryptophan. Each record gives: CDR3 protein, V gene, J gene.

CASSWGLAGDNEQFF	TRBV5-4	TRBJ2-1
CASSYRRTSGSYTDTQYF	TRBV6-2/TRBV6-3	TRBJ2-3
CASSPLGFSTDTQYF	TRBV11-2	TRBJ2-3
CSVKGRMNTEAFF	TRBV29-1	TRBJ1-1
CASSQDQDSEQFF	TRBV4-3	TRBJ2-1
CASSLNRDDTDTQYF	TRBV5-6	TRBJ2-3
CASSPNGRIYEQYF	TRBV12-3/TRBV12-4	TRBJ2-7
CASSLVQGGGTEAFF	TRBV5-1	TRBJ1-1
CASRGRPGTDTQYF	TRBV6-1	TRBJ2-3
CASSRRGGDTQYF	TRBV7-2	TRBJ2-3
CASSYSTWRIGVGEQYF	TRBV6-5	TRBJ2-7
CASSQDEIQPQHF	TRBV3-1	TRBJ1-5
CASTPDNRPGPQHF	TRBV19	TRBJ1-5
CASSPANTRVETQYF	TRBV9	TRBJ2-5
CASSFPGARTEAFF	TRBV7-9	TRBJ1-1
CASSQDFAGSALHF	TRBV4-2	TRBJ1-6
CSASIVGGGVDETQYF	TRBV20-1	TRBJ2-5
CASSLRGHTEAFF	TRBV5-1	TRBJ1-1
CASSLVGETEAFF	TRBV5-1	TRBJ1-1
CASSQSRGGNTEAFF	TRBV11-2	TRBJ1-1
CASSSGTHNEQFF	TRBV6-2/TRBV6-3	TRBJ2-1
CASSQRGGLNEQFF	TRBV3-1	TRBJ2-1
CASRGTGTDTQYF	TRBV4-1	TRBJ2-3
CASSQQLQIAKNIQYF	TRBV5-8	TRBJ2-4
CASSLGLNQTPHF	TRBV11-2	TRBJ1-6
CSARAPTGTGEKLLF	TRBV20-1	TRBJ1-4
CATSGVRGTRGLAGGYNEQFF	TRBV24-1	TRBJ2-1
CASSLEVAGGELFF	TRBV7-2	TRBJ2-2
CASSPTIRRPQFF	TRBV7-2	TRBJ2-1
CASSQEARPNYGYNF	TRBV4-1	TRBJ1-2
CASSLALTGLYNEQFF	TRBV12-3/TRBV12-4	TRBJ2-1
CSARTGLRHQPQHF	TRBV20-1	TRBJ1-5
CASSQVGGAPDTQYF	TRBV3-1	TRBJ2-3
CASSSTGTGNEKLFF	TRBV5-1	TRBJ1-4
CASSFRQARYNYGYTF	TRBV12-3/TRBV12-4	TRBJ1-2
CASSVTGRGNTEAFF	TRBV9	TRBJ1-1
CAWSPLGGSSYNEQFF	TRBV30	TRBJ2-1
CASSGQGGTGNTIYF	TRBV9	TRBJ1-3
CASSLAPGQGNEQFF	TRBV5-1	TRBJ2-1
CASSRLAGHNTQYF	TRBV6-2/TRBV6-3	TRBJ2-3
CATSGTGPQETQYF	TRBV24-1	TRBJ2-5
CASSRTVSGADTQYF	TRBV3-1	TRBJ2-3
CSATTSGSYNEQFF	TRBV20-1	TRBJ2-1
CASSAWDRPGAKNIQYF	TRBV12-3/TRBV12-4	TRBJ2-4
CASSSDEGGPQHF	TRBV12-3/TRBV12-4	TRBJ1-5
CASSIGGGQETQYF	TRBV12-3/TRBV12-4	TRBJ2-5
CASSQDPSPYTDTQYF	TRBV3-1	TRBJ2-3
CASSVGEGAHEQYF	TRBV9	TRBJ2-7
CASSPDRNYDGYTF	TRBV6-2/TRBV6-3	TRBJ1-2
CSVTPTRKVPDTQYF	TRBV29-1	TRBJ2-3
CAIGTSGKYNEQFF	TRBV10-2	TRBJ2-1
CASSRQSTEAFF	TRBV7-8	TRBJ1-1
CASRPGQGAGNYGYTF	TRBV5-1	TRBJ1-2